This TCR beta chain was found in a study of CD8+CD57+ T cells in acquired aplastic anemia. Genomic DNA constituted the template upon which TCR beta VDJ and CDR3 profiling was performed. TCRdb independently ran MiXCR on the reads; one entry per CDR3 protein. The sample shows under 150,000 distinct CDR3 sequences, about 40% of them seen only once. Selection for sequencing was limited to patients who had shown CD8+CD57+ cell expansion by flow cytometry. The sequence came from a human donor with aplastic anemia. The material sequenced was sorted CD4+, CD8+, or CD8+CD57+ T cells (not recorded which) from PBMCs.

CDR3 in DNA: TGTGCCAGCAGCTCAAACCTCCGGGACAGGAGGGAGGAGCAGTACTTC. Protein product: CASSSNLRDRREEQYF. This chain uses TRBV11-1 with TRBJ2-7, with 8 bases aligning to TRBD1. J lost 7 bases, V lost 4 bases, and 15 bases had no gene match. This CDR3 region has 16 residues. Germline V gives CDR1 SGHAT, CDR2 FQDESV (reference sequence).